The rows below give T cell receptor beta chains drawn from one sample of a study of PD-L1 blockade in urothelial cancer. Profiled with immunoSEQ multiplex PCR; TCRdb holds only in-frame clones, not every one. The sample holds 95,000 or so clones; roughly 91% are singletons and the top ten take approximately 2%. The sample was PBMCs, taken around atezolizumab (anti-PD-L1) treatment. The receptors stem from a man aged 60 to 75 with urothelial cancer. Both conserved end residues are part of each CDR3. D genes are given only for firm matches. The listing skips clone size in some rows; elsewhere it reads once, few, many or a size class.

J gene	CDR3 length	D gene	clone size	V gene	CDR3 protein	CDR3 DNA
TRBJ2-2	16	.	.	TRBV5-1	CASSPTGGAETGELFF	TGCGCCAGCAGCCCTACTGGGGGCGCAGAAACCGGGGAGCTGTTTTTT
TRBJ2-7	16	.	.	TRBV4-3	CASSQGPQESTGEQYF	TGCGCCAGCAGCCAAGGACCCCAAGAATCCACGGGCGAGCAGTACTTC
TRBJ2-2	17	.	.	TRBV15	CATSRDSVAGLTGELFF	TGTGCCACCAGCAGAGATAGTGTGGCAGGCCTCACCGGGGAGCTGTTTTTT
TRBJ1-1	15	.	.	TRBV6-6	CASSLGQAGNTEAFF	TGTGCCAGCAGCCTAGGGCAGGCGGGGAACACTGAAGCTTTCTTT
TRBJ2-7	15	.	.	TRBV6-5	CASSPIGEGGYEQYF	TGTGCCAGCAGCCCCATTGGGGAAGGAGGCTACGAGCAGTACTTC
TRBJ2-3	15	TRBD1	.	TRBV27	CASSLGQGYTDTQYF	TGTGCCAGCAGTTTGGGACAGGGGTACACAGATACGCAGTATTTT
TRBJ2-7	15	TRBD2	.	TRBV6-5	CASSKLAGGPYEQYF	TGTGCCAGCAGCAAACTAGCGGGGGGGCCCTACGAGCAGTACTTC
TRBJ2-5	13	TRBD2	.	TRBV27	CASGPGLAKAQYF	TGTGCCAGCGGACCGGGACTAGCGAAGGCCCAGTACTTC
TRBJ2-2	19	TRBD2	.	TRBV5-3	CARSLVVGTSGGNTGELFF	TGTGCCAGAAGCTTGGTGGTTGGGACTAGCGGGGGGAACACCGGGGAGCTGTTTTTT
TRBJ1-2	15	.	.	TRBV21-1	CASSKSLDRSYGYTF	TGTGCCAGCAGCAAAAGTCTAGACAGGTCCTATGGCTACACCTTC
TRBJ2-1	15	.	.	TRBV9	CASSVAPGSHNEQFF	TGTGCCAGCAGCGTAGCTCCAGGATCTCACAATGAGCAGTTCTTC
TRBJ2-3	16	.	.	TRBV5-1	CASSLGTGTSTDTQYF	TGCGCCAGCAGCTTGGGGACCGGGACTTCGACCGATACGCAGTATTTT
TRBJ2-1	14	TRBD1	.	TRBV7-8	CASSFQVRGHEQFF	TGTGCCAGCAGCTTTCAAGTTAGGGGGCATGAGCAGTTCTTC
TRBJ2-1	14	.	.	TRBV28	CASSLLGSYNEQFF	TGTGCCAGCAGTCTCTTGGGGAGCTACAATGAGCAGTTCTTC
TRBJ2-3	14	TRBD2	once	TRBV15	CATALAGGPDTQYF	TGTGCCACAGCACTAGCGGGGGGCCCAGATACGCAGTATTTT
TRBJ2-7	16	.	.	TRBV6-1	CASSEGLIAASYEQYF	TGTGCCAGCAGTGAAGGGTTGATAGCGGCCTCCTACGAGCAGTACTTC
TRBJ2-1	15	TRBD2	.	TRBV6-1	CASSERPSGYNEQFF	TGTGCCAGCAGTGAAAGGCCTAGCGGATACAATGAGCAGTTCTTC
TRBJ2-5	15	TRBD1	.	TRBV27	CASSRQGLPQETQYF	TGTGCCAGCAGCCGACAGGGGCTCCCACAAGAGACCCAGTACTTC
TRBJ1-1	17	.	.	TRBV5-5	CASSLLQGMGGDTEAFF	TGTGCCAGCAGCTTGTTGCAGGGCATGGGTGGGGACACTGAAGCTTTCTTT
TRBJ2-5	12	.	.	TRBV6-1	CASSVQWETQYF	TGTGCCAGCAGTGTACAGTGGGAGACCCAGTACTTC
TRBJ2-3	17	TRBD2	.	TRBV27	CASSRTSGVISTDTQYF	TGTGCCAGCAGTCGGACTAGCGGGGTTATTAGCACAGATACGCAGTATTTT
TRBJ2-2	13	.	.	TRBV6-1	CASTFSGYRELFF	TGTGCCAGCACTTTTTCAGGGTATCGGGAGCTGTTTTTT
TRBJ1-1	16	.	.	TRBV9	CASSVGFSTGGTEAFF	TGTGCCAGCAGCGTAGGATTTTCGACAGGTGGGACTGAAGCTTTCTTT
TRBJ1-2	16	.	.	TRBV28	CASSPGMTRGAYGYTF	TGTGCCAGCAGTCCGGGGATGACTCGGGGTGCCTATGGCTACACCTTC
TRBJ2-1	12	.	.	TRBV9	CASSGTSNEQFF	TGTGCCAGCAGCGGGACTTCGAATGAGCAGTTCTTC
TRBJ1-5	14	.	.	TRBV19	CASKQGYSNQPQHF	TGTGCCAGCAAACAGGGTTATAGCAATCAGCCCCAGCATTTT
TRBJ2-2	16	.	.	TRBV19	CASSLGGALNTGELFF	TGTGCCAGTAGTCTGGGGGGGGCGCTTAACACCGGGGAGCTGTTTTTT
TRBJ1-1	14	TRBD1	.	TRBV7-9	CASSRQGGNTEAFF	TGTGCCAGCAGCCGTCAGGGGGGGAACACTGAAGCTTTCTTT